Reported below is one T cell receptor beta chain. This sample is part of a study of preoperative IRX-2 immunotherapy in early breast cancer. Treatment denoted: preoperative locoregional IRX-2 cytokine immunotherapy. Patients received preoperative, locoregional IRX-2 cytokine immunotherapy in a phase Ib study. Trimming removed 5 bases at V and 4 bases at J, with 21 bases between. Looked up from germline, CDR1 is SGHAT and CDR2 is FQNNGV. This CDR3 has 17 residues. The protocol was immunoSEQ multiplex PCR, while the TCRdb copy is restricted to in-frame clones and leaves out a portion. This sample has about 23,000 clones, with 85% to 95% found just once.

The chain is built from TRBV11-2 and TRBJ2-1, with D possibly being TRBD1 or TRBD2 (6 bases each). The source material was tumor tissue, sampled after IRX-2 immunotherapy. The receptor was derived from a human donor with breast cancer. CDR3 bases: TGTGCCAGCAGCGTTAGGGGGGCAGTAGGCCTTTACAATGAGCAGTTCTTC. Residues: CASSVRGAVGLYNEQFF.